A selection of T cell receptor beta chains follows, all from one sample in a study of blood T cell repertoires in COVID-19. TCRdb keeps only in-frame clones here, not all; method: immunoSEQ multiplex PCR. Among fewer than 350,000 clones listed, around 88% were seen once. The sequenced sample consisted of peripheral blood. The receptors were sampled from a woman aged 30 to 39 who had recovered from COVID-19. The CDR3 runs from the conserved cysteine through the conserved F or W. A D gene is named only where the DNA matches it firmly. Size is stated for part of the rows, as once, few or many counts, or as a class when the clone is expanded.

abundance: few
v_gene: TRBV19
d_gene: -
j_gene: TRBJ1-1
CDR3aa: CASTWIGVSTEAFF
CDR3nt: TGTGCCAGTACCTGGATCGGGGTCAGCACTGAAGCTTTCTTT

abundance: -
v_gene: TRBV7-7
d_gene: TRBD2
j_gene: TRBJ2-5
CDR3aa: CASSSLTTRTSGTSETQYF
CDR3nt: TGTGCTAGCAGCTCTCTAACTACAAGGACTAGCGGAACATCGGAGACCCAGTACTTC

abundance: few
v_gene: TRBV19
d_gene: TRBD2
j_gene: TRBJ2-7
CDR3aa: CASSKGGLAGDSYEQYF
CDR3nt: TGTGCCAGTAGTAAGGGGGGACTAGCGGGTGACTCCTACGAGCAGTACTTC

abundance: -
v_gene: TRBV30
d_gene: -
j_gene: TRBJ1-1
CDR3aa: CAWSVQGDTEAFF
CDR3nt: TGTGCCTGGAGTGTACAGGGTGATACTGAAGCTTTCTTT

abundance: -
v_gene: TRBV5-6
d_gene: -
j_gene: TRBJ1-2
CDR3aa: CASSLKGREDYGYTF
CDR3nt: TGTGCCAGCAGCTTGAAAGGGAGGGAAGACTATGGCTACACCTTC

abundance: -
v_gene: TRBV5-6
d_gene: -
j_gene: TRBJ2-7
CDR3aa: CASSQETNTYEQYF
CDR3nt: TGTGCCAGCAGCCAAGAGACAAATACCTACGAGCAGTACTTC

abundance: once
v_gene: TRBV3-1/TRBV3-2
d_gene: TRBD2
j_gene: TRBJ2-3
CDR3aa: CASSQESGGADTQYF
CDR3nt: TGTGCCAGCAGCCAAGAAAGCGGGGGGGCGGATACGCAGTATTTT

abundance: -
v_gene: TRBV28
d_gene: -
j_gene: TRBJ2-4
CDR3aa: CASTPADPAKNIQYF
CDR3nt: TGTGCCAGCACCCCAGCGGACCCAGCCAAAAACATTCAGTACTTC

abundance: -
v_gene: TRBV5-4
d_gene: -
j_gene: TRBJ2-7
CDR3aa: CASSLSLSSYEQYF
CDR3nt: TGTGCCAGCAGCTTGTCTCTGAGCTCCTACGAGCAGTACTTC

abundance: few
v_gene: TRBV5-1
d_gene: -
j_gene: TRBJ1-3
CDR3aa: CASSLEISSGNTIYF
CDR3nt: TGCGCCAGCAGCTTGGAGATCAGCTCTGGAAACACCATATATTTT

abundance: once
v_gene: TRBV5-4
d_gene: TRBD1
j_gene: TRBJ2-5
CDR3aa: CASSRGTGQETQYF
CDR3nt: TGTGCCAGCAGCCGAGGGACAGGACAAGAGACCCAGTACTTC

abundance: -
v_gene: TRBV15
d_gene: TRBD2
j_gene: TRBJ2-2
CDR3aa: CATSREASGADGELFF
CDR3nt: TGTGCCACCAGCAGAGAGGCTAGCGGGGCGGACGGGGAGCTGTTTTTT

abundance: few
v_gene: TRBV4-2
d_gene: -
j_gene: TRBJ1-1
CDR3aa: CASSQGVGGGTEAFF
CDR3nt: TGTGCCAGCAGCCAAGGAGTTGGGGGGGGAACTGAAGCTTTCTTT

abundance: -
v_gene: TRBV3-1/TRBV3-2
d_gene: TRBD1
j_gene: TRBJ2-1
CDR3aa: CASTDRRTGGVNEQFF
CDR3nt: TGTGCCAGCACCGACCGACGGACAGGAGGAGTAAATGAGCAGTTCTTC

abundance: -
v_gene: TRBV11-2
d_gene: -
j_gene: TRBJ2-1
CDR3aa: CASSLVFGALEQFF
CDR3nt: TGTGCCAGCAGCTTAGTATTTGGGGCTTTAGAGCAGTTCTTC

abundance: -
v_gene: TRBV12-3/TRBV12-4
d_gene: -
j_gene: TRBJ1-1
CDR3aa: CASSFGANTEAFF
CDR3nt: TGTGCCAGCAGTTTTGGGGCTAACACTGAAGCTTTCTTT

abundance: -
v_gene: TRBV29-1
d_gene: TRBD2
j_gene: TRBJ2-3
CDR3aa: CSVETGTSGGSTDTQYF
CDR3nt: TGCAGCGTGGAAACCGGGACTAGCGGGGGAAGCACAGATACGCAGTATTTT

abundance: -
v_gene: TRBV9
d_gene: -
j_gene: TRBJ2-7
CDR3aa: CASSVASSVGEQYF
CDR3nt: TGTGCCAGCAGCGTAGCTAGCTCCGTGGGGGAGCAGTACTTC

abundance: -
v_gene: TRBV18
d_gene: TRBD1
j_gene: TRBJ1-1
CDR3aa: CASSPSLRQGPEAFF
CDR3nt: TGTGCCAGCTCACCGTCATTAAGACAGGGACCTGAAGCTTTCTTT

abundance: once
v_gene: TRBV12-3/TRBV12-4
d_gene: -
j_gene: TRBJ2-2
CDR3aa: CASSTDTGELFF
CDR3nt: TGTGCCAGCAGTACAGACACCGGGGAGCTGTTTTTT